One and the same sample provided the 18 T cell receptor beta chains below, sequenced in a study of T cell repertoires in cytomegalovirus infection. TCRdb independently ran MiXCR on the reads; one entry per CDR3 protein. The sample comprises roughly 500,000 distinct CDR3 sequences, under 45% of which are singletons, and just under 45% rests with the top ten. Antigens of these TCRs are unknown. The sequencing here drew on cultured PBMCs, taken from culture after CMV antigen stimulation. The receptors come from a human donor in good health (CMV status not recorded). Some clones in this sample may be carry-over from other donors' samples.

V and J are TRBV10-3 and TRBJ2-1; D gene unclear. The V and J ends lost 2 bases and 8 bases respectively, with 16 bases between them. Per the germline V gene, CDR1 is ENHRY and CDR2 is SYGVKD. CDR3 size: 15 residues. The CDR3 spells CAISENLDLRDEQFF. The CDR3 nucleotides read TGTGCCATCAGTGAGAATTTGGACCTTCGAGATGAGCAGTTCTTC.

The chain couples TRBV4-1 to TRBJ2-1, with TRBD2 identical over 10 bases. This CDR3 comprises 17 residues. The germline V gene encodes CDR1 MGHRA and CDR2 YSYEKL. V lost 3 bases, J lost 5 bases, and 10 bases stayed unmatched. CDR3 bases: TGCGCCAGCAGCCACCCAGGAGGGCTAGCGGGGGACAATGAGCAGTTCTTC. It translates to CASSHPGGLAGDNEQFF.

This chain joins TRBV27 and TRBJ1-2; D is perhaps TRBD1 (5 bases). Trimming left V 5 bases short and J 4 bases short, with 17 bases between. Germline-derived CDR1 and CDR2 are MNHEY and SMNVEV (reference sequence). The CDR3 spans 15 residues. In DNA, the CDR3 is TGTGCCAGCAGTCTAGGGGCGGGAAAGGGCTATGGCTACACCTTC. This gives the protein CASSLGAGKGYGYTF.

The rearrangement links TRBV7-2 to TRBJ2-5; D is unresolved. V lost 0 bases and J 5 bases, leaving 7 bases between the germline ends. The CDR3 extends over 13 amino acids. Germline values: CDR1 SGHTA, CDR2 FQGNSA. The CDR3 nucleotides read TGTGCCAGCAGCTTAGCGCTTGAGGAGACCCAGTACTTC. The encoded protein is CASSLALEETQYF.

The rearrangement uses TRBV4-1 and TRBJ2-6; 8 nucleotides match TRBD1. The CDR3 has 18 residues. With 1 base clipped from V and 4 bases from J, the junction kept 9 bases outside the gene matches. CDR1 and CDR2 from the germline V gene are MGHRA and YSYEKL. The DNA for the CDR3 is TGCGCCAGCAGCCAAGGGGGGCAGGGGGCGTTAGGGGCCAACGTCCTGACTTTC. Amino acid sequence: CASSQGGQGALGANVLTF.

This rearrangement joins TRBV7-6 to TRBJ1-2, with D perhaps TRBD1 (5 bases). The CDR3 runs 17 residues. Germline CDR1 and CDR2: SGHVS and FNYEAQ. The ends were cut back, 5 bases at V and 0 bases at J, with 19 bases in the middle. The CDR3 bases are TGTGCCAGCAGCCTAGGGACCGTACCGACCTCTAACTATGGCTACACCTTC. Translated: CASSLGTVPTSNYGYTF.

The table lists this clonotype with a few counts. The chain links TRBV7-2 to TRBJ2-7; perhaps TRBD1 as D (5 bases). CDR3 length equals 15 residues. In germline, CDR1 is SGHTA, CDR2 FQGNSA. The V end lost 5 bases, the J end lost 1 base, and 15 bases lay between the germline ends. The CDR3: CASSPNSQGSYEQYF. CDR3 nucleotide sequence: TGTGCCAGCAGCCCCAACTCCCAGGGTTCCTACGAGCAGTACTTC.

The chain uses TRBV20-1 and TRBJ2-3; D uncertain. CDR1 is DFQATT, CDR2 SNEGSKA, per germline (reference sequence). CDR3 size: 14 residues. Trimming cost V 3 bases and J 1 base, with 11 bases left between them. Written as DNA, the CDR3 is TGCAGTGCTAGCCCAGGAGCGCGCACAGATACGCAGTATTTT. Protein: CSASPGARTDTQYF.

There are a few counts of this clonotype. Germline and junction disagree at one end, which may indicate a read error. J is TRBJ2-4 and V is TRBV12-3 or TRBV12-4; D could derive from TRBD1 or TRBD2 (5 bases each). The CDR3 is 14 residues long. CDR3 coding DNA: TGTGCCAGCCGTTTCGGGGACGGGAAAAACATTCAGTACTTC. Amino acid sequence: CASRFGDGKNIQYF.

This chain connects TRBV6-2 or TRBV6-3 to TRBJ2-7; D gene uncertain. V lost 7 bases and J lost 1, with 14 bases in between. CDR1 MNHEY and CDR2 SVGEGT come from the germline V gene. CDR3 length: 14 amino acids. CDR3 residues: CASIGFKESYEQYF. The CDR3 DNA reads TGTGCCAGCATAGGGTTCAAAGAGTCCTACGAGCAGTACTTC.

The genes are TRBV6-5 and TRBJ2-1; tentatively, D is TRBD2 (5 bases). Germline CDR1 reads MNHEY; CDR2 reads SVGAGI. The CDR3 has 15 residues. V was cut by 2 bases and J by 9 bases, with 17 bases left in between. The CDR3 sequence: CASSYEGSMISEQFF. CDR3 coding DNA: TGTGCCAGCAGTTACGAGGGATCCATGATTAGTGAGCAGTTCTTC.

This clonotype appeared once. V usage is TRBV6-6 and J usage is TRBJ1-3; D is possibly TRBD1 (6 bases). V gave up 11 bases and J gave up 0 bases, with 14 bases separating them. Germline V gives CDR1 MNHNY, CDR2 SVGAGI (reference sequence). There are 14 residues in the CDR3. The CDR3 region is CAGGAGASGNTIYF. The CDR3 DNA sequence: TGTGCCGGGGGGGCGGGTGCCTCTGGAAACACCATATATTTT.

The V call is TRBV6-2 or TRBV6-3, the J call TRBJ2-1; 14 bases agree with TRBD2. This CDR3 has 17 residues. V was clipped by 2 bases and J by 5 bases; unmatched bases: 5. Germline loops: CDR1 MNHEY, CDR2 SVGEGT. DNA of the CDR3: TGTGCCAGCAGTTACCGGACTAGCGGGAGGTTAAACAATGAGCAGTTCTTC. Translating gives CASSYRTSGRLNNEQFF.

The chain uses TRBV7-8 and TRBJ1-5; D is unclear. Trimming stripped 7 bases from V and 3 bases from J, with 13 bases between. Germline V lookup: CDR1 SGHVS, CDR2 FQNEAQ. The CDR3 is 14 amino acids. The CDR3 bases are TGTGCCAGCACCCGCGCAGGCTACAATCAGCCCCAGCATTTT. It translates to CASTRAGYNQPQHF.

The CDR3 is CASSFLSGTNNEQFF. CDR3 sequence (DNA): TGTGCCAGCAGCTTCCTAAGCGGAACTAACAATGAGCAGTTCTTC. The chain uses TRBV7-2 and TRBJ2-1, with TRBD2 as a possible D gene (5 bases). Germline values: CDR1 SGHTA, CDR2 FQGNSA. This CDR3 is built from 15 residues. Trimming cost V 3 bases and J 5 bases, with 14 bases left between them.

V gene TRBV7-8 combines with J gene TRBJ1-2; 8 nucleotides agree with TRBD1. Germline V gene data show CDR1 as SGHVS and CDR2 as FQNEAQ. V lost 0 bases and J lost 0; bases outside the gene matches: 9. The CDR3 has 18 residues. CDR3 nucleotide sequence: TGTGCCAGCAGCTTAGCGTGGGGGACAGGACGAGCTAACTATGGCTACACCTTC. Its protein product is CASSLAWGTGRANYGYTF.

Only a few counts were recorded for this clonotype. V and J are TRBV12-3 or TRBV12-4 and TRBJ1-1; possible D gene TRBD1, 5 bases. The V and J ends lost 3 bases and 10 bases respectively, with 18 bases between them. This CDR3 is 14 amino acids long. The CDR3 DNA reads TGTGCCAGCAGTTTTGGAGGGGCGAGGGATGGAGCTTTCTTT. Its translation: CASSFGGARDGAFF.

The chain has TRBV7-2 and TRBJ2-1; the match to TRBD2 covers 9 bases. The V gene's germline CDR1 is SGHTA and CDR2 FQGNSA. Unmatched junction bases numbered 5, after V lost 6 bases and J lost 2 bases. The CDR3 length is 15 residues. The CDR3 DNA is TGTGCCAGCAGTTCCGCTAGCGGGACCTACAATGAGCAGTTCTTC. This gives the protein CASSSASGTYNEQFF.